This TCR beta chain was recorded in a study of shared clonotypes between healthy human individuals. Terminally differentiated effector memory CD45RA+ cells were excluded by CCR7 positive selection of CD45RO-negative cells. Study outcomes and limitations: The four-donor shared clonotypes exceeded non-shared clonotypes in generation probability, with non-shared ones scoring lower.

Losses at the gene ends were 2 bases for V and 6 bases for J; bases not matched to a gene: 10. The CDR3 covers 17 residues. Germline V gene lookup returns CDR1 SGHAT and CDR2 FQNNGV. As for this clone: The antigen is undetermined.

The assay was immunoSEQ multiplex PCR, and TCRdb's table has in-frame clones only and misses some. The repertoire holds some 2.1 million clones, 90% to 95% seen once, with about 1.7% in the top ten. This chain links TRBV11-2 with TRBJ2-1; the match to TRBD2 covers 10 bases. The source is a young man in good health. Some clones in this sample may be carry-over from other donors' samples. Sequenced sample: naive CD8+ T cells from PBMCs. The CDR3 region is CASSLYRSSGSSNEQFF. CDR3 in DNA: TGTGCCAGCAGCTTATACAGGTCTAGCGGGAGTAGCAATGAGCAGTTCTTC.